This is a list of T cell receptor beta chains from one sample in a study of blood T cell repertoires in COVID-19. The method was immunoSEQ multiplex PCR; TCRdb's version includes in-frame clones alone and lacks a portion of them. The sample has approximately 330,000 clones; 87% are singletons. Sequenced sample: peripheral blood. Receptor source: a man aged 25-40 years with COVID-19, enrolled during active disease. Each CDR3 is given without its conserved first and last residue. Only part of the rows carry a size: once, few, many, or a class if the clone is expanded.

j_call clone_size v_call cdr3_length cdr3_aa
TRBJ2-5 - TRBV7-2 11 ASSLVGRETQY
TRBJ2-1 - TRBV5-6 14 ASSQGLAGAENEQF
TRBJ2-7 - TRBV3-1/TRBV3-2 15 ASSQDPSPIYLYEQY
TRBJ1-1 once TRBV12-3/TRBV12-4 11 ASSLARDTEAF
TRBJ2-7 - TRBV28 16 ASSPTPLNTVSSYEQY
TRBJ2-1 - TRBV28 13 ASSLGLAGVNEQF
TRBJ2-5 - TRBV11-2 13 ASSSWTGAGETQY
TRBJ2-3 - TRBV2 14 ASTRTSGGSTDTQY
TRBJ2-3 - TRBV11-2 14 ASIIQTGAGGDTQY
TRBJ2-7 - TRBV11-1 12 ASSSLIPSYEQY
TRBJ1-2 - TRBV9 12 ASSVGTGASGYT
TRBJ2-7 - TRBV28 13 ASSLGGTSRGEQY
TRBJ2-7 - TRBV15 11 ATSRDRGYEQY
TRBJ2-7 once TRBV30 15 AWRGGYGTSGLYEQY
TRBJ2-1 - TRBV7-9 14 ASSLGQGIGYNEQF
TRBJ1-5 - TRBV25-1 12 ASTGANSNQPQH
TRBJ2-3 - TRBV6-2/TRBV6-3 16 ASSYPLKDRSYTDTQY
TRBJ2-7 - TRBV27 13 ASSFHEDRVNKQY
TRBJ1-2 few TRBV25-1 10 ASSHSPYGYT
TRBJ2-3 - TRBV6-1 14 ASSDRWGGGTDTQY
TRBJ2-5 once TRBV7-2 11 ASSLDRERTQY
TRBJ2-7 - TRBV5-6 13 ASSLGAGRLGEQY
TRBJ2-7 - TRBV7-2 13 ASSSQLRAPYEQY
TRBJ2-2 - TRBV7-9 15 ASSPRQDLGVTGELF
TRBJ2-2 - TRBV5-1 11 ASSSGGTGELF
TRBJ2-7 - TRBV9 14 ASSPGTSGSLYEQY
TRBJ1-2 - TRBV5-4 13 ASSKGQGANYGYT
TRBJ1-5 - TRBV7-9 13 ASSTTGVRMQPQH
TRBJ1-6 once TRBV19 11 ASSAALNSPLH
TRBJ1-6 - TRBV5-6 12 ASSSVLYNSPLH
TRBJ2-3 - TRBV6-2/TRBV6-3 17 ASSSTRGRDRVVSDTQY
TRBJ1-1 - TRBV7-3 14 ASSSRETGGYTEAF
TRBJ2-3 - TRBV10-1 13 ASQGLAGSTDTQY
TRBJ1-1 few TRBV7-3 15 ASSLDRVGVGDTEAF
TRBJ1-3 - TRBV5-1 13 ASSLSGVSGNTIY
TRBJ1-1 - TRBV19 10 ASSTGATEAF
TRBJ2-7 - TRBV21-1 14 ASSKGREENSYEQY
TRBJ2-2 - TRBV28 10 GTSGSVGELF
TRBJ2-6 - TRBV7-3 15 ASSLQGAISGANVLT
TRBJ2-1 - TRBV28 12 ASRTGVSYNEQF
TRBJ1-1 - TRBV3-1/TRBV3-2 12 ASSQVRGNTEAF
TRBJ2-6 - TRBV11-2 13 ASRHYYSGANVLT
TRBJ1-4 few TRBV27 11 ASSPWGNEKLF
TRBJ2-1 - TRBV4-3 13 ASSQDPSGSYEQF
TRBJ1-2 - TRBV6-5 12 AGSRQGDSYGYT